Included here is one T cell receptor beta chain sequence, with context. Original analysis: Reference gene primers were amplified, and this amplification served to estimate nucleated cell counts. Assay: immunoSEQ multiplex PCR; the TCRdb copy retains only in-frame clones and omits some. V, J and clone size derive from that table, while D and trimming were established from the DNA sequence. The data show about 480,000 clones, approximately 87% seen once. This specimen comes from a study of blood T cell repertoires in COVID-19. The trim removed 4 bases at V and 7 bases at J, leaving 12 bases unmatched. This CDR3 spans 15 amino acids. The V gene's germline CDR1 is LNHDA and CDR2 SQIVND (reference sequence). Either two negative PCRs, clearance, or symptom resolution qualified Cohort 3 donors as recovered.

The chain employs TRBV19 and TRBJ1-2; 7 nucleotides align to TRBD1. The TCR originated in a woman between 35 and 50 years old who had recovered from COVID-19. Sequenced input: PBMCs or T cells enriched from blood (not recorded which). The CDR3 region has the DNA TGTGCCAGTAGTACCAGGGACAGCCCTTCGGGTGGCTACACCTTC. Its protein product is CASSTRDSPSGGYTF.